A selection of T cell receptor beta chains follows, all from one sample in a study of Graves' ophthalmopathy and Graves' hyperthyroidism. TCRdb re-analysed the multiplex PCR reads in MiXCR, keeping a single row per CDR3 protein. The sample carries some 410,000 distinct CDR3 sequences, under 25% recorded once. Sequences were obtained from peripheral blood. These TCRs come from a woman aged 18-29 years with stable Graves' hyperthyroidism. The conserved cysteine and the conserved F or W are not part of the CDR3 here. Fields, in order: V gene, J gene, CDR3 protein.

TRBV29-1	TRBJ2-5	SVQRGRQETQY
TRBV29-1	TRBJ2-2	SVDPGQNTGELF
TRBV12-3/TRBV12-4	TRBJ2-7	ASSRRTGQREQY
TRBV4-3	TRBJ1-5	ASSQDPTGNQPQH
TRBV6-4	TRBJ1-2	ASSPGTDIYGYT
TRBV6-1	TRBJ1-1	ASSETGRGTEAF
TRBV6-1	TRBJ1-6	ARGQGNSPLH
TRBV4-1	TRBJ2-7	ASSQDRLGLGYEQY
TRBV11-2	TRBJ2-7	ASSLGWGQDTYEQY
TRBV12-3/TRBV12-4	TRBJ2-2	ASSPWREGTGELF
TRBV6-1	TRBJ1-5	ASHDGWGNQPQH
TRBV11-2	TRBJ2-7	ASSQDLFASGHYEQY
TRBV6-5	TRBJ1-5	ASSFQWDQPQH
TRBV2	TRBJ1-5	ASSTSSNQPQH
TRBV6-5	TRBJ1-1	ASSLGTGLGAF
TRBV7-8	TRBJ1-5	ASSSGGAGNQPQH
TRBV24-1	TRBJ2-5	ATSDLARDLETQY
TRBV12-3/TRBV12-4	TRBJ1-2	ASSFQGYGYT
TRBV10-2	TRBJ2-2	ASSESRTFGELF
TRBV19	TRBJ2-4	ASSIAGLKNIQY
TRBV9	TRBJ1-3	ASSQRLHGNTIY
TRBV27	TRBJ1-5	ASSLSAGENNQPQH
TRBV7-3	TRBJ2-2	ASSPTQLGSDTGELF
TRBV20-1	TRBJ2-7	SARETGQGYEQY
TRBV5-1	TRBJ2-7	ASSPRSGESYEQY
TRBV4-1	TRBJ2-5	ASSQADSLLETQY
TRBV19	TRBJ2-4	ASSGGQHLAKNIQY
TRBV4-2	TRBJ1-1	ASSQDTRITEAF
TRBV11-1	TRBJ1-2	ASSLKGGQGARHYGYT
TRBV6-1	TRBJ2-7	ASSRQGSYEQY
TRBV3-1	TRBJ2-7	ASSQVGSGVLYEQY
TRBV6-5	TRBJ1-1	ASSYSGGVQVEAF
TRBV6-1	TRBJ1-5	ASGEAPFGTGDQPQH
TRBV6-2/TRBV6-3	TRBJ2-2	ASSYLGQHTGELF
TRBV6-5	TRBJ2-7	ASSSRQATGSYEQY
TRBV28	TRBJ1-2	ASSLTGRGYT
TRBV9	TRBJ2-5	ASSPAGGRKETQY
TRBV4-1	TRBJ2-7	ASSQTGTSGLPPYEQY
TRBV7-2	TRBJ2-5	ASSLVAVRETQY
TRBV7-3	TRBJ2-7	ASSLSAGGLNEQY
TRBV12-3/TRBV12-4	TRBJ2-3	ASSPGNGSPDTQY
TRBV5-1	TRBJ1-1	ASSPRPRQGNTEAF
TRBV3-1	TRBJ1-5	ASSPHLTGPQPQH
TRBV10-3	TRBJ1-2	AISQDRIYEGYT
TRBV7-2	TRBJ2-5	ASSLAAAAGAQY
TRBV20-1	TRBJ2-5	SADSQQETQY
TRBV30	TRBJ1-2	AGRTGGIYGYT
TRBV7-2	TRBJ2-7	ASSLSFSGYQREISYEQY